This passage covers 28 T cell receptor beta chains from one sample sequenced in a study of CD8+ T cells in alopecia areata listed by TCRdb under 2018. The time point label here, explained by the study, means: baseline before oral tofacitinib. Library method: the immunoSEQ multiplex PCR assay. For TCR sequencing, RNA was extracted from every sample and reverse transcribed into cDNA to serve as template. TCRdb re-hosts the immuneACCESS table, in-frame sequences only. Its copies lack some clones; in the studies checked, an unresolved V gene accounts for under half of them, and the cause for the rest is not known. This sample comprises 140,000 to 150,000 clones, about 51% of them detected only once. The top ten hold 0.95% to 1% of the sample. The specimen comprised CD4+ T cells sorted from blood, sampled at week 0. The receptors stem from a human donor with alopecia areata.

The J gene is TRBJ2-6, the V gene TRBV18; D gene ambiguous. CDR1 and CDR2 from the germline V gene are KGHSH and LQKENI. The CDR3 is 14 amino acids. V was shortened by 3 bases and J by 4 bases, with 7 bases between the two germline ends. CDR3 residues: CASSPVGGANVLTF. The DNA for the CDR3 is TGTGCCAGCTCACCCGTAGGGGGGGCCAACGTCCTGACTTTC.

The table lists this clone with many counts. The rearrangement uses TRBV29-1 and TRBJ2-2, with D hard to call. This CDR3 is 13 amino acids long. CDR1 is SQVTM, CDR2 ANQGSEA, per germline. The germline V and J ends were trimmed by 3 bases and 3 bases, with 8 bases remaining between them. Written as DNA, the CDR3 is TGCAGCGTTGACCCTAGTCACACCGGGGAGCTGTTTTTT. It codes for CSVDPSHTGELFF.

This chain connects TRBV14 to TRBJ2-7; no firm D call. The CDR3 totals 14 residues. Trimming cost V 8 bases and J 2 bases, with 16 bases left between them. From germline, CDR1 is SGHDN and CDR2 FVKESK. CDR3 coding DNA: TGTGCCAGCTCCCCTGGCGGCCGACCCTACGAGCAGTACTTC. It codes for CASSPGGRPYEQYF. The variable domain in full, with the rest retrieved from reference TRBV14 and TRBJ2-7, is EAGVTQFPSHSVIEKGQTVTLRCDPISGHDNLYWYRRVMGKEIKFLLHFVKESKQDESGMPNNRFLAERTGGTYSTLKVQPAELEDSGVYFCASSPGGRPYEQYFGPGTRLTVT.

The gene calls are TRBV30 and TRBJ2-3; unclear D gene. Germline values: CDR1 GTSNPN, CDR2 SVGIG (reference sequence). The CDR3 loop spans 12 amino acids. Between the trimmed V and J ends, which lost 0 bases and 7 bases, there was a span of 8 bases. The CDR3, as DNA: TGTGCCTGGAGTGTAGGGCCTAATACGCAGTATTTT. This translates into CAWSVGPNTQYF.

This clone was recorded a few times. The chain combines TRBV29-1 with TRBJ2-5, with a tentative D call TRBD2 (6 bases). Germline-derived CDR1 and CDR2 are SQVTM and ANQGSEA. The CDR3 runs to 16 residues. V was clipped by 6 bases and J by 5 bases, with 25 bases between them. CDR3 nucleotide sequence: TGCAGCGTCGAGGGGCTATGGGGGAGGTCTGGGGAGACCCAGTACTTC. It yields the protein CSVEGLWGRSGETQYF.

In DNA, the CDR3 is TGCAGCGTTGCGTGGGTTTCGCATAAATACGAGCAGTACTTC. It codes for CSVAWVSHKYEQYF. This chain uses TRBV29-1 with TRBJ2-7; D is unresolved. CDR1 and CDR2 from the germline V gene are SQVTM and ANQGSEA. The V gene lost 4 bases and the J gene lost 4 bases, with 17 bases spanning the gap. The CDR3 loop spans 14 amino acids.

The genes are TRBV27 and TRBJ2-1, with TRBD1 as a possible D gene (6 bases). Trimming took 2 bases from V and 4 from J, leaving 18 bases between them. The CDR3 has 17 residues. Germline CDR1 reads MNHEY; CDR2 reads SMNVEV (reference sequence). The CDR3 bases are TGTGCCAGCAGTTTACGGGCAGGGGCGCCGGGATACAATGAGCAGTTCTTC. It codes for CASSLRAGAPGYNEQFF.

This clone turned up a few times. V is TRBV29-1 and J is TRBJ1-5; D possibly corresponds to TRBD1 (6 bases). Deletions cut 6 bases from V and 0 bases from J, with 9 bases between. This CDR3 is built from 13 residues. CDR1 SQVTM and CDR2 ANQGSEA come from the germline V gene. The CDR3 sequence is CSVGGASNQPQHF. DNA of the CDR3: TGCAGCGTCGGGGGGGCTAGCAATCAGCCCCAGCATTTT.

The chain uses TRBV7-2 and TRBJ1-1; D gene ambiguous. Deletions cut 1 base from V and 4 bases from J, with 7 bases between. CDR1 SGHTA and CDR2 FQGNSA come from the germline V gene. The CDR3 totals 13 residues. The DNA of the CDR3 is TGTGCCAGCAGCTTAGACGGGGTCACTGAAGCTTTCTTT. Residues: CASSLDGVTEAFF.

The rearrangement joins TRBV4-1 to TRBJ2-7; D gene uncertain. Per germline, CDR1 MGHRA and CDR2 YSYEKL. This CDR3 has 14 amino acids. The V and J ends lost 0 bases and 3 bases respectively, with 9 bases between them. The CDR3 DNA sequence: TGCGCCAGCAGCCAAGATGCTAGACTCTACGAGCAGTACTTC. Translating it yields CASSQDARLYEQYF.

This clone appeared a few times. This sample includes further DNA sequences coding for the same CDR3. V gene TRBV10-2 combines with J gene TRBJ2-5, with no clear D. The CDR3 runs 12 residues. CDR1 and CDR2 (germline): WSHSY, SAAADI. Trimming left V 0 bases short and J 4 bases short, with 3 bases between. Written as DNA, the CDR3 is TGCGCCAGCAGTGAGTCGGGAGAGACCCAGTACTTC. It is translated as CASSESGETQYF.

The genes are TRBV5-1 and TRBJ2-5, with D possibly matching TRBD1 (6 bases). Germline lookup yields CDR1 SGHRS and CDR2 YFSETQ. The CDR3 consists of 13 residues. The V end lost 3 bases, the J end lost 5 bases, and 11 bases lay between the germline ends. The CDR3, as DNA: TGCGCCAGCAGCTCGCCCCAGGGGGAGACCCAGTACTTC. Encoded protein: CASSSPQGETQYF.

This clone has ten or more counts. V usage is TRBV7-3 and J usage is TRBJ2-7, with 11 bases lining up with TRBD2. Germline values: CDR1 SGHTA, CDR2 FQGTGA. The junction had 7 bases not matched to a gene; V was cut back by 3 bases and J by 3 bases. The CDR3 length is 16 residues. The CDR3 DNA follows: TGTGCCAGCAGCTTCCCTCGACTAGCGGGAAGCTACGAGCAGTACTTC. Translating gives CASSFPRLAGSYEQYF.

This chain uses TRBV30 with TRBJ2-1; no definite D call. Trimming shortened V by 8 bases and J by 5 bases, and 10 bases separated the two germline ends. This CDR3 region has 11 residues. Germline V CDR1 and CDR2: GTSNPN, SVGIG (reference sequence). In DNA, the CDR3 is TGTGCCCGCACGTCCGACAATGAGCAGTTCTTC. It encodes CARTSDNEQFF.

This clone showed up just a few times. This chain uses TRBV10-3 with TRBJ2-4, with TRBD2 matching over 9 bases. CDR1 and CDR2 (germline): ENHRY, SYGVKD. V lost 4 bases, J lost 3 bases, and 1 base stayed unmatched. This CDR3 has 14 residues. CDR3 in DNA: TGTGCCATCAGTGCAGCGGGAGGCAAAAACATTCAGTACTTC. This sequence encodes CAISAAGGKNIQYF.

The chain uses TRBV18 and TRBJ1-5; TRBD1 agrees at 8 bases. This CDR3 spans 16 amino acids. J lost 2 bases, V lost 6 bases, and 9 bases had no gene match. Germline V lookup: CDR1 KGHSH, CDR2 LQKENI. This chain's CDR3 is CASSHVSTGGNQPQHF. The DNA of the CDR3 is TGTGCCAGCTCTCACGTCTCGACAGGGGGCAATCAGCCCCAGCATTTT.

This clone has a handful of counts. Other nucleotide sequences in the sample specify the same CDR3. The rearrangement uses TRBV5-1 and TRBJ1-1; D possibly corresponds to TRBD1 (6 bases). The CDR3 sequence is 11 residues long. Germline CDR1 and CDR2: SGHRS and YFSETQ. The V end lost 5 bases, the J end lost 5 bases, and 7 bases lay between the germline ends. The CDR3 nucleotides are TGCGCCAGCAGACAGGGAACTGAAGCTTTCTTT. It encodes CASRQGTEAFF.

This rearrangement joins TRBV7-9 to TRBJ2-5; the D gene is possibly TRBD1 (5 bases). This CDR3 comprises 15 residues. Trimming cost V 1 base and J 1 base, with 10 bases left between them. Germline CDR1 is SEHNR and CDR2 is FQNEAQ (reference sequence). The CDR3 reads CASSLGGPIQETQYF. In nucleotides, the CDR3 is TGTGCCAGCAGCTTAGGGGGCCCGATCCAAGAGACCCAGTACTTC.

The rearrangement links TRBV29-1 to TRBJ2-1; the match to TRBD2 covers 13 bases. Trimming cost V 7 bases and J 0 bases; bases outside gene matches: 12. Germline V gene data show CDR1 as SQVTM and CDR2 as ANQGSEA. The CDR3 covers 18 residues. CDR3 nucleotides: TGCAGCGCCGGGGGGACTAGCGGGACGGGCAGCTCCTACAATGAGCAGTTCTTC. Its translation is CSAGGTSGTGSSYNEQFF.

Only a few counts were recorded for this clone. The chain employs TRBV6-5 and TRBJ2-5; 10 nucleotides match TRBD1. V dropped 10 bases and J dropped 4; count of bases not matched to a gene: 3. Germline CDR1 MNHEY, CDR2 SVGAGI. This CDR3 is built from 12 residues. For the CDR3, the DNA is TGTGCCATCGGACAGGGGGGAGAGACCCAGTACTTC. It translates to CAIGQGGETQYF.

The CDR3 coding sequence is TGTGCCAGCAGAGGGTCGGGGGACTATGGCTACACCTTC. This sequence encodes CASRGSGDYGYTF. The V and J genes are TRBV6-5 and TRBJ1-2; D perhaps matches TRBD1 (5 bases). CDR1 and CDR2 (germline): MNHEY, SVGAGI. Deletions cut 6 bases from V and 3 bases from J, with 11 bases between. The CDR3 covers 13 residues.

The CDR3 sequence is CSVREVGEQFF. The CDR3 DNA is TGCAGCGTTCGGGAGGTAGGTGAGCAGTTCTTC. The chain employs TRBV29-1 and TRBJ2-1, with 7 bases lining up with TRBD2. CDR1 is SQVTM, CDR2 ANQGSEA, per germline. The CDR3 loop spans 11 amino acids. With 5 bases clipped from V and 9 bases from J, the junction kept 4 bases outside the gene matches.

This rearrangement joins TRBV4-2 to TRBJ2-5, with D tentatively TRBD1 or TRBD2 (6 bases each). The V end was cut by 3 bases, the J end by 1 base, with 18 bases between. The germline gives CDR1 LGHNA, CDR2 YNFKEQ. The CDR3 is made up of 17 amino acids. The CDR3 nucleotides read TGTGCCAGCAGCCACCAAAGGGGGGTGAGCGCCCAAGAGACCCAGTACTTC. Translated, it gives CASSHQRGVSAQETQYF.

This clone occurred a few times. The chain links TRBV6-5 to TRBJ2-5; 7 bases are a match to TRBD1. Germline V CDR1 and CDR2: MNHEY, SVGAGI. The CDR3 spans 13 residues. V dropped 6 bases and J dropped 3; count of bases not matched to a gene: 4. In DNA form, the CDR3 reads TGTGCCAGCAGCCGGGACAGAGAAGAGACCCAGTACTTC. Residues: CASSRDREETQYF.

The chain uses TRBV30 and TRBJ2-5; 10 bases align to TRBD1. Germline CDR1 GTSNPN, CDR2 SVGIG (reference sequence). The ends lost 5 bases at V and 5 bases at J; junction bases unmatched: 2. The CDR3 contains 12 residues. The CDR3 spells CAWGTGAETQYF. The CDR3 coding sequence is TGTGCCTGGGGGACAGGGGCTGAGACCCAGTACTTC.

The J gene is TRBJ2-2, the V gene TRBV30; no clear D gene. CDR3 length: 17 amino acids. Trimming took off 0 bases at V and 4 bases at J, with 18 bases between the two ends. Looked up from germline, CDR1 is GTSNPN and CDR2 is SVGIG (reference sequence). CDR3: CAWSVRLTGTATGELFF. The CDR3 DNA reads TGTGCCTGGAGTGTACGCCTAACTGGAACGGCCACCGGGGAGCTGTTTTTT.

The CDR3 reads CASSSFAGDETQYF. CDR3 DNA: TGTGCCAGCAGTTCGTTCGCGGGAGATGAGACCCAGTACTTC. The chain carries TRBV28 and TRBJ2-5; 7 nucleotides line up with TRBD2. This CDR3 comprises 14 residues. Germline V gene data show CDR1 as MDHEN and CDR2 as SYDVKM. Unmatched junction bases numbered 7, after V lost 4 bases and J lost 5 bases.

The chain is built from TRBV28 and TRBJ1-1; D is undetermined. V was pared by 7 bases and J by 6 bases, with 12 bases between. There are 12 residues in the CDR3. CDR1 is MDHEN and CDR2 is SYDVKM in the germline V gene. CDR3 in amino acids: CASTRGRAEAFF. CDR3 DNA sequence: TGTGCCAGCACCCGAGGTAGGGCTGAAGCTTTCTTT.